This T cell receptor (beta chain) appears in the sequencing data of a study of T cell repertoires in cytomegalovirus infection. Looking at the study overall: Indications of both CMV infection and matching HLA type were provided by public TCR beta signatures. Findings of the study overall: Individuals carrying CMV plus the relevant HLA were identified by cumulative frequency of public TCR beta families. Across the ex vivo response, the dominant clonotypes were HLA-C-restricted CMV-specific TCR beta clonotypes.

TCRdb reanalysed the reads using MiXCR and keeps one entry per CDR3 protein. There are about 360,000 distinct CDR3 sequences in the sample; less than 20% occur only once, and 8.7% lies in the top ten. V shed 2 bases, J shed 7 bases, and the junction held 5 bases outside the gene matches. Per the germline V gene, CDR1 is MNHEY and CDR2 is SVGAGI. The CDR3 totals 15 residues. This clonotype was seen a few times. Its antigen is currently unknown. Sequenced material: PBMCs. The TCR sequence derives from a human donor in good health (CMV status not recorded). Some clones in this sample may be carry-over from other donors' samples. The V gene is TRBV6-5, the J gene TRBJ2-1; the match to TRBD2 covers 10 bases. The CDR3 sequence: CASSYILAGENEQFF. The CDR3 nucleotides are TGTGCCAGCAGTTACATTCTAGCGGGAGAAAATGAGCAGTTCTTC.